Given below is one T cell receptor (beta chain) in context. The antigen it recognizes is unknown. Base qualities are missing; no much larger clone stands one base away. The data derive from a study of T-cell memory formation after mild COVID-19 (dated by TCRdb to about 2021). In the study overall: Most TCR sequence clusters were specific to one of the two donors. T-cell clones expanding and contracting after mild COVID-19 in a couple of donors were tracked by longitudinal TCRalpha and TCRbeta repertoire sequencing. The cohort comprised two young, previously healthy adult volunteers, one female and one male. Results and caveats for the whole study, not just this receptor: Clones that contracted from day 15 to 85 showed balanced CD4/CD8 phenotypes, whereas a second wave of clones that expanded from day 15 to 37 leaned towards CD4+. Some responding clones were detected in pre-infection memory, suggesting pre-existing cross-reactive memory T cells joined the SARS-CoV-2 response. The second-wave clones that peaked on day 37 were not confirmed to be SARS-CoV-2 specific. Contracting CD4+ clones were located mainly in the CM and EM memory subsets, whereas CD8+ clones were found to be enriched in EMRA. Only a couple of mild cases were covered in the study, and larger cohorts including severe cases with pre-infection samples were considered necessary.

The CDR3 runs 16 residues from the cysteine to the phenylalanine. The CDR3 DNA has 48 bases and is translated from base 1. According to the germline V gene (reference sequence), CDR1 reads SGHAT and CDR2 reads FQDESV. The germline V and J ends show losses of 1 base and 2 bases respectively, and no gene match explains 8 bases of the junction. The data were produced on an Illumina NovaSeq 6000. cDNA libraries for TCRalpha and TCRbeta were prepared by 5'RACE using constant-segment primers, with sample barcodes and unique molecular identifiers added. RNA was extracted from every sample with Trizol reagent. Amplification of the libraries took two PCR steps, and the second step added a second sample barcode plus Illumina TruSeq adapters. The libraries were sequenced on an Illumina NovaSeq using 2 x 150 bp paired-end reads. Per the original workflow: Demultiplexing of reads and collapsing into UMI-guided consensus sequences were performed with migec v1.2.7. Using mixcr v2.1.11, UMI consensuses were aligned to TRA and TRB V and J templates and then assembled into clonotypes. A clonotype was counted as expanded or contracted only when both edgeR and NoisET called the clonotype significant, with the noise models trained on biological replicates. For edgeR calls, the cutoffs were a false discovery rate-adjusted p below 0.01 and a log2 fold-change threshold of 1. As an exploratory analysis of dynamics, PCA with hierarchical clustering was applied to max-normalized trajectories of the 1000 most abundant clonotypes. The CD4 or CD8 phenotype of responding clones was assigned using the separately sequenced CD4+ and CD8+ repertoires. Using fastp at Q25 and MiXCR, TCRdb reprocessed the public reads and kept productive beta chains. Identical CDR3 proteins give one entry, which carries the most common genes and DNA. The V and J calls and clone size come from TCRdb's table, not from the authors' own analysis. Across this sample there are 180,000 or so distinct CDR3 sequences, with roughly 11% seen only once. The leading ten clones occupy about 3.5% of the sample.

Ficoll-Paque density gradient centrifugation was used to isolate PBMCs. The clonotype originates from a young man who had mild COVID-19 (a few samples of this study predate the infection). The sample titles of this study are shuffled in the database, so cell type and time point are left out; the donor was told from shared clones. Sequencing was carried out using PBMCs or a T cell subset sorted from them (not recorded which). Recombination linked TRBV11-1 to TRBJ2-7; 7 of the junction bases match TRBD1. The CDR3: CASSLETGAFPYEQYF. The DNA sequence reads TGTGCCAGCAGCTTAGAAACAGGGGCCTTTCCCTACGAGCAGTACTTC. Outside the CDR3, residues come from the reference TRBV11-1 and TRBJ2-7 proteins, so the full variable domain is: EAEVAQSPRYKITEKSQAVAFWCDPISGHATLYWYRQILGQGPELLVQFQDESVVDDSQLPKDRFSAERLKGVDSTLKIQPAELGDSAMYLCASSLETGAFPYEQYFGPGTRLTVT.